One and the same sample provided the 32 T cell receptor beta chains below, sequenced in a study of T cell changes during pregnancy in multiple sclerosis. Profiled with immunoSEQ multiplex PCR; TCRdb holds only in-frame clones, not every one. The table lists roughly 50,000 clones, around 87% of them singletons, with just over 8% in the top ten. Here the sequenced sample was CD8+ T cells from peripheral blood mononuclear cells, taken in the second trimester of pregnancy. The receptors were gathered from a female donor with multiple sclerosis, enrolled in a pregnancy study.

The V call is TRBV9, the J call TRBJ2-7, with D perhaps TRBD2 (5 bases). The V gene's germline CDR1 is SGDLS and CDR2 YYNGEE. This CDR3 is 17 amino acids long. V was pared by 4 bases and J by 0 bases, with 20 bases between. CDR3 sequence: CASSPQPGETSSYEQYF. CDR3 coding DNA: TGTGCCAGCAGCCCCCAGCCTGGGGAGACGAGCTCCTACGAGCAGTACTTC.

The chain couples TRBV18 to TRBJ2-1; no definite D call. This CDR3 has 15 residues. The germline CDR1 and CDR2 sequences are KGHSH and LQKENI. Trimming took off 3 bases at V and 4 bases at J, with 13 bases between the two ends. The CDR3 DNA follows: TGTGCCAGCTCACCGGCAGTCAACCCTTACAATGAGCAGTTCTTC. It is translated as CASSPAVNPYNEQFF.

V gene TRBV15 combines with J gene TRBJ1-2; a possible D gene is TRBD1 (5 bases). The V gene's germline CDR1 is LNHNV and CDR2 YYDKDF (reference sequence). This CDR3 comprises 15 residues. Trimming shortened V by 4 bases and J by 5 bases, and 17 bases separated the two germline ends. The CDR3 sequence is CATSTRQSSPYGYTF. In nucleotides, the CDR3 is TGTGCCACCAGCACACGACAGTCCTCACCTTATGGCTACACCTTC.

V and J are TRBV2 and TRBJ2-7, with TRBD2 as a possible D gene (7 bases). V was trimmed by 8 bases and J by 2 bases, leaving 13 bases between them. The length of the CDR3 is 13 residues. Germline values: CDR1 SNHLY, CDR2 FYNNEI. CDR3 DNA: TGTGCCAGCGGGGGGGGCCTCACCTACGAGCAGTACTTC. Its protein is CASGGGLTYEQYF.

This sequence joins TRBV5-6 and TRBJ2-6; D remains ambiguous. Trimming stripped 0 bases from V and 0 bases from J, with 4 bases between. The CDR3 spans 15 residues. Germline lookup yields CDR1 SGHDT and CDR2 YYEEEE. The CDR3 region is CASSLGVSGANVLTF. Written as DNA, the CDR3 is TGTGCCAGCAGCTTGGGAGTCTCTGGGGCCAACGTCCTGACTTTC.

Regarding this clone: Its ends do not fully match the called genes, so a read error is possible. The gene calls are TRBV6-5 and TRBJ2-3; 7 bases fit TRBD2. The CDR3 has 16 residues. Germline CDR1 reads MNHEY; CDR2 reads SVGAGI. The CDR3 here is CASSHSSGPSTDTQYF. CDR3 nucleotides: TGTGCCAGCAGTCACTCTAGCGGACCTAGCACAGATACGCAGTATTTT.

This sequence joins TRBV6-5 and TRBJ1-2; maybe TRBD1 (5 bases). Trimming shortened V by 6 bases and J by 4 bases, and 12 bases separated the two germline ends. Germline assignment: CDR1 MNHEY and CDR2 SVGAGI. The length of the CDR3 is 13 residues. CDR3 protein: CASRNTGPYGYTF. CDR3 DNA sequence: TGTGCCAGCAGGAATACAGGTCCCTATGGCTACACCTTC.

J is TRBJ1-5 and V is TRBV16; 7 positions agree with TRBD1. Trimming removed 4 bases from V and 4 bases from J; junction bases left unmatched: 7. Germline V gene data show CDR1 as KGHSY and CDR2 as FQNENV. The CDR3 extends over 15 amino acids. CDR3 DNA: TGTGCCAGCAGCCGAGGGACAGCCACAAATCAGCCCCAGCATTTT. Translation: CASSRGTATNQPQHF.

The chain links TRBV4-1 to TRBJ2-7; TRBD1 matches at 8 bases. From germline, CDR1 is MGHRA and CDR2 YSYEKL. With 2 bases clipped from V and 2 bases from J, the junction kept 8 bases outside the gene matches. The CDR3 length is 16 residues. CDR3 DNA: TGCGCCAGCAGCCAATTATCAGGGGGCCCTGCCTACGAGCAGTACTTC. Amino acid sequence: CASSQLSGGPAYEQYF.

The chain has TRBV7-9 and TRBJ2-5, with D unresolved. V lost 6 bases to trimming and J lost 0 bases, with 5 bases between them. Per the germline V gene, CDR1 is SEHNR and CDR2 is FQNEAQ (reference sequence). There are 12 residues in the CDR3. CDR3 sequence: CASRPDQETQYF. In nucleotides, the CDR3 is TGTGCCAGCAGGCCAGACCAAGAGACCCAGTACTTC. Complete variable domain (other parts from reference TRBV7-9 and TRBJ2-5): DTGVSQNPRHKITKRGQNVTFRCDPISEHNRLYWYRQTLGQGPEFLTYFQNEAQLEKSRLLSDRFSAERPKGSFSTLEIQRTEQGDSAMYLCASRPDQETQYFGPGTRLLVL.

The V call is TRBV2, the J call TRBJ1-2; possibly TRBD1 for D (5 bases). Trimming cost V 4 bases and J 3 bases, with 15 bases left between them. CDR1 is SNHLY, CDR2 FYNNEI, per germline. The CDR3 totals 15 residues. CDR3 amino acids: CASSALGGVDYGYTF. The DNA for the CDR3 is TGTGCCAGCAGTGCCCTCGGGGGGGTAGACTATGGCTACACCTTC.

This chain uses TRBV28 with TRBJ2-5, with 15 bases fitting TRBD2. The CDR3 runs to 16 residues. CDR1 is MDHEN, CDR2 SYDVKM, per germline. V lost 3 bases to trimming and J lost 4 bases; unmatched junction nucleotides: 3. As DNA, the CDR3 is TGTGCCAGCAGTTTTGGACTAGCGGGGGGGGGAGAGACCCAGTACTTC. It specifies CASSFGLAGGGETQYF.

The chain links TRBV5-4 to TRBJ2-7; 9 positions agree with TRBD1. V gave up 4 bases and J gave up 3 bases; unmatched junction bases: 8. This CDR3 has 15 amino acids. The germline V gene has CDR1 SGHNT and CDR2 YYREEE (reference sequence). This CDR3 is CASSDTGGGNYEQYF. CDR3 sequence (DNA): TGTGCCAGCAGCGATACAGGGGGCGGCAACTACGAGCAGTACTTC.

This chain uses TRBV7-6 with TRBJ2-7; 7 bases match TRBD1. J lost 4 bases, V lost 0 bases, and 0 bases had no gene match. The CDR3 has 13 amino acids. Germline loops: CDR1 SGHVS, CDR2 FNYEAQ. CDR3 sequence: CASSLADRYEQYF. The CDR3 DNA reads as TGTGCCAGCAGCTTAGCGGACAGGTACGAGCAGTACTTC.

The chain employs TRBV7-3 and TRBJ2-1; 9 positions agree with TRBD1. The CDR3 sequence is 14 residues long. The germline V gene encodes CDR1 SGHTA and CDR2 FQGTGA. V gave up 6 bases and J gave up 9 bases; unmatched junction bases: 9. The CDR3 region has the DNA TGTGCCAGCAGACCGGGACAGGGTATTGGTGAGCAGTTCTTC. Its translation is CASRPGQGIGEQFF.

This clone was counted a single time. This chain joins TRBV11-2 and TRBJ2-1; TRBD2 might be the D (5 bases). The germline gives CDR1 SGHAT, CDR2 FQNNGV. The CDR3 is 11 amino acids. V was cut by 4 bases and J by 15 bases, with 13 bases left in between. This chain's CDR3 is CASSSLEGLFF. The CDR3 DNA follows: TGTGCCAGCAGCTCCCTAGAGGGCCTGTTCTTC. Filled out from reference TRBV11-2 and TRBJ2-1, the complete variable domain reads EAGVAQSPRYKIIEKRQSVAFWCNPISGHATLYWYQQILGQGPKLLIQFQNNGVVDDSQLPKDRFSAERLKGVDSTLKIQPAKLEDSAVYLCASSSLEGLFFGPGTRLTVL.

This clone appeared a single time. The rearrangement links TRBV6-6 to TRBJ2-7; 7 nucleotides line up with TRBD2. Per germline, CDR1 MNHNY and CDR2 SVGAGI (reference sequence). The ends lost 0 bases at V and 4 bases at J; junction bases unmatched: 3. The CDR3 length is 14 residues. DNA for the CDR3: TGTGCCAGCAGTTACTCGGCCGGGGGGTACGAGCAGTACTTC. Translating gives CASSYSAGGYEQYF.

By share, this clone counts as medium-sized. This rearrangement joins TRBV5-4 to TRBJ1-5; D is possibly TRBD1 (5 bases). The CDR3 is made up of 15 amino acids. V lost 2 bases to trimming and J lost 2 bases, with 11 bases between them. CDR1 is SGHNT and CDR2 is YYREEE in the germline V gene (reference sequence). Written as DNA, the CDR3 is TGTGCCAGCAGCTTCCAGGGATTGGGCAATCAGCCCCAGCATTTT. This translates into CASSFQGLGNQPQHF.

The V gene is TRBV9, the J gene TRBJ2-1; D unresolved. V shed 0 bases and J shed 5 bases, with 12 bases lying between them. CDR1 SGDLS and CDR2 YYNGEE come from the germline V gene. The CDR3 contains 15 residues. This CDR3 is CASSVDTYSNNEQFF. In DNA form, the CDR3 reads TGTGCCAGCAGCGTAGACACGTACAGCAACAATGAGCAGTTCTTC.

This clone was seen only a few times. This chain links TRBV25-1 with TRBJ2-5, with 9 bases identical to TRBD2. This CDR3 is built from 16 residues. CDR1 and CDR2 from the germline V gene are MGHDK and SYGVNS. The junction had 8 bases not matched to a gene; V was cut back by 2 bases and J by 4 bases. Here the CDR3 reads CASSEIGGGAGETQYF. In DNA, the CDR3 is TGTGCCAGCAGTGAAATCGGCGGGGGGGCCGGAGAGACCCAGTACTTC.

The chain joins TRBV18 to TRBJ1-4, with D possibly TRBD1 on 5 matching bases. This CDR3 has 14 residues. V was cut by 3 bases and J by 6 bases, with 11 bases left in between. The V gene's germline CDR1 is KGHSH and CDR2 LQKENI. The CDR3 here is CASSPVGGDEKLFF. CDR3 nucleotide sequence: TGTGCCAGCTCACCCGTCGGGGGAGATGAAAAACTGTTTTTT.

The chain recombines TRBV5-5 with TRBJ2-2, with no clear D. This CDR3 contains 16 residues. V was trimmed by 0 bases and J by 1 base, leaving 10 bases between them. Germline CDR1 reads SGHKS; CDR2 reads YYEKEE (reference sequence). The CDR3 sequence: CASSLVAWRNTGELFF. The DNA of the CDR3 is TGTGCCAGCAGCTTGGTAGCTTGGAGGAACACCGGGGAGCTGTTTTTT.

About this clone: One base separates it from a far larger clone, so it is likely a read error. The rearrangement joins TRBV6-5 to TRBJ1-5, with 9 bases that match TRBD1. With 9 bases clipped from V and 0 bases from J, the junction kept 3 bases outside the gene matches. The CDR3 has 14 residues. Looked up from germline, CDR1 is MNHEY and CDR2 is SVGAGI. The CDR3 DNA sequence: TGTGCCAGTTGGACAGGGGATAGCAATCAGCCCCAGCATTTT. This encodes CASWTGDSNQPQHF.

V usage is TRBV7-9 and J usage is TRBJ1-1; TRBD1 aligns across 8 bases. The CDR3 is 17 residues long. Per the germline V gene, CDR1 is SEHNR and CDR2 is FQNEAQ (reference sequence). Trimming cost V 1 base and J 2 bases; bases outside gene matches: 9. The DNA of the CDR3 is TGTGCCAGCAGCTTAGGCGGACAGGGAAGACGAAACACTGAAGCTTTCTTT. Protein sequence: CASSLGGQGRRNTEAFF.

This clone was seen only once. The CDR3 coding sequence is TGTGCCAGCAGTTTAGCCGGGTACGATGGCTACACCTTC. Protein: CASSLAGYDGYTF. The chain combines TRBV27 with TRBJ1-2, with unresolved D. The germline V gene has CDR1 MNHEY and CDR2 SMNVEV (reference sequence). The V end was cut by 2 bases, the J end by 6 bases, with 10 bases between. The CDR3 sequence is 13 residues long.

The rearrangement joins TRBV11-1 to TRBJ1-1; 10 nucleotides agree with TRBD1. Germline V lookup: CDR1 SGHAT, CDR2 FQDESV (reference sequence). The CDR3 is 13 amino acids. The junction had 1 base not matched to a gene; V was cut back by 3 bases and J by 6 bases. In DNA form, the CDR3 reads TGTGCCAGCAGCTTTGACAGGGGGCCTGAAGCTTTCTTT. It yields the protein CASSFDRGPEAFF.

V and J are TRBV6-6 and TRBJ1-2, with 7 bases that match TRBD1. J was trimmed by 1 base and V by 7 bases; bases with no gene match: 6. Germline values: CDR1 MNHNY, CDR2 SVGAGI (reference sequence). The CDR3 length is 14 residues. The chain's CDR3 is CASMGDRYNYGYTF. CDR3 bases: TGTGCCAGCATGGGGGACAGATATAACTATGGCTACACCTTC.

This clone was detected many times. The rearrangement joins TRBV6-4 to TRBJ1-5; 10 positions agree with TRBD1. V lost 10 bases to trimming and J lost 7 bases; unmatched junction nucleotides: 7. There are 13 residues in the CDR3. Germline assignment: CDR1 MRHNA and CDR2 SNTAGT. The DNA of the CDR3 is TGTGCCAATTACCGGGACAGGGGACAGCCCCAGCATTTT. It translates to CANYRDRGQPQHF.

This clone was detected only once. CDR3 sequence reads: CASSSALELAQETQYF. CDR3 bases: TGTGCCAGCAGTTCCGCCCTGGAGCTAGCGCAGGAGACCCAGTACTTC. The chain recombines TRBV6-6 with TRBJ2-5; tentatively, D is TRBD2 (6 bases). This CDR3 has 16 amino acids. V lost 4 bases and J lost 5, with 20 bases in between. Germline-derived CDR1 and CDR2 are MNHNY and SVGAGI (reference sequence).

V gene TRBV11-2 combines with J gene TRBJ2-1; D is perhaps TRBD2 (6 bases). Trimming removed 2 bases from V and 3 bases from J, with 11 bases in between. The germline V gene encodes CDR1 SGHAT and CDR2 FQNNGV. This CDR3 has 15 residues. CDR3 sequence reads: CASSLRQDYYNEQFF. CDR3 nucleotide sequence: TGTGCCAGCAGCTTACGGCAGGACTACTACAATGAGCAGTTCTTC.

V and J are TRBV19 and TRBJ2-1, with 9 positions matching TRBD1. Losses at the gene ends were 5 bases for V and 0 bases for J; bases not matched to a gene: 5. The CDR3 contains 16 residues. From germline, CDR1 is LNHDA and CDR2 SQIVND (reference sequence). CDR3 region: CASSPDRGSSYNEQFF. The CDR3 bases are TGTGCCAGTAGTCCCGACAGGGGGAGCTCCTACAATGAGCAGTTCTTC.

For this clone: This sequence may be a read error, since a much larger clone differs from it by one base. At the DNA level, this CDR3 is encoded by other sequences in the same sample as well. This chain joins TRBV9 and TRBJ2-5; a weak D match, TRBD2 (5 bases). V lost 0 bases to trimming and J lost 1 base, with 10 bases between them. The germline gives CDR1 SGDLS, CDR2 YYNGEE. The CDR3 has 15 residues. The CDR3 coding sequence is TGTGCCAGCAGCGTAGTTGGTCTAGCCCAAGAGACCCAGTACTTC. Its protein is CASSVVGLAQETQYF.